In its sample, the clone carrying this TCR beta chain was seen many times. The data stem from a study of regulatory T cells in long-lasting Graves disease. With iRepertoire HTBI primers and Arm-PCR of CDR3 regions, TCR beta libraries were built. TCRdb reprocessed the multiplex PCR reads with MiXCR, giving one entry per CDR3 protein. Seen here are about 530,000 distinct CDR3 sequences, more than 15% observed once, and the top ten hold 25%. This sample's time point: newly diagnosed GD, antithyroid drugs for less than 3 months. From PBMCs, RNA was extracted and then used to make the TCR library. The same data also contributed to another study, on T cells in Graves' hyperthyroidism and ophthalmopathy. That investigation notes: Disease duration under 2 months; hyperthyroidism patients were aged 18 to 65.

Source: peripheral blood mononuclear cells (PBMCs), taken at new diagnosis, from a patient treated with antithyroid drugs. The TCR sequence derives from a woman aged 35-65 years with Graves disease.

DNA for the CDR3: TGCAGCGTTTTTGGGGCGTGGGCGCAAGAGACCCAGTACTTC. It codes for CSVFGAWAQETQYF. This chain uses TRBV29-1 with TRBJ2-5; tentative D call: TRBD1 (5 bases). This CDR3 comprises 14 residues. Germline assignment: CDR1 SQVTM and CDR2 ANQGSEA. Trimming pared 5 bases from V and 2 bases from J, leaving 15 bases between.